This T cell receptor (beta chain) is drawn from a study of cytomegalovirus exposure and HLA in healthy donors. Only in-frame clones appear in the TCRdb table, and some are missing; sequencing was by immunoSEQ multiplex PCR. The data hold 65,000 to 70,000 clones, with roughly nine tenths observed a single time. V lost 4 bases and J lost 7; bases outside the gene matches: 0. The CDR3 extends over 11 amino acids. Germline values: CDR1 SGHAT, CDR2 FQNNGV. The origin of this receptor is a man between 18 and 29 years old in good health and CMV-seronegative. The V call is TRBV11-2, the J call TRBJ2-5; 7 bases fit TRBD2. The sample comprised PBMCs. This CDR3 reads CASSSSGTQYF. The CDR3 nucleotides read TGTGCCAGCAGCTCTAGCGGGACCCAGTACTTC.